This is a list of T cell receptor beta chains from one sample in a study of blood T cell repertoires in COVID-19. Assay used: immunoSEQ multiplex PCR; TCRdb lists only in-frame clones, some missing. The sample yields approximately 290,000 clones, almost 90% seen once. The sequenced sample was PBMCs or T cells enriched from blood (not recorded which). The receptors stem from a woman aged 18-30 years with acute COVID-19. Each CDR3 is given with its conserved first and last residue. The D gene is left open where the match is weak. Rows may omit the clone size; those that give it use once, few, many or a size class.

d_call	v_call	j_call	clone_size	cdr3_nt	cdr3_aa
-	TRBV15	TRBJ2-1	-	TGTGCCACCTCTTATAGCCACGTATCCTACAATGAGCAGTTCTTC	CATSYSHVSYNEQFF
-	TRBV28	TRBJ1-2	-	TGTGCCAGCAGTTTTGTCAGGGGCTATGGCTACACCTTC	CASSFVRGYGYTF
TRBD2	TRBV10-3	TRBJ2-1	-	TGTGCCATCAGCTCCGGGACTAGCGGGAGGGGTGAGCAGTTCTTC	CAISSGTSGRGEQFF
-	TRBV28	TRBJ2-1	-	TGTGCCAGCAGGCTGAGGCTAGGCGGGTCCAATGAGCAGTTCTTC	CASRLRLGGSNEQFF
TRBD2	TRBV3-1/TRBV3-2	TRBJ2-1	-	TGTGCCAGCCAAACTAGCGGGGCCTACAATGAGCAGTTCTTC	CASQTSGAYNEQFF
TRBD1	TRBV29-1	TRBJ2-7	-	TGCAGCGTTGAATTGGGGGCAGGGGGTCTCCACGAGCAGTACTTC	CSVELGAGGLHEQYF
TRBD1	TRBV28	TRBJ1-3	-	TGTGCCAGCAGTCCCCTGACATTACAGGGGGCCAGGGCGATCTCTGGAAACACCATATATTTT	CASSPLTLQGARAISGNTIYF
-	TRBV9	TRBJ1-6	-	TGTGCCAGCAGCCTCAGGGCCACTGAATCTAATTCACCCCTCCACTTT	CASSLRATESNSPLHF
TRBD1	TRBV28	TRBJ1-1	-	TGTGCCAGCAGTCCACCGGGACAGGGATATACTGAAGCTTTCTTT	CASSPPGQGYTEAFF
-	TRBV27	TRBJ1-2	-	TGTGCCAGCAGGGCGGAGAACTATGGCTACACCTTC	CASRAENYGYTF
TRBD1	TRBV9	TRBJ1-1	-	TGTGCCAGCAGCGTGGGACAGGGCACCACTGAAGCTTTCTTT	CASSVGQGTTEAFF
-	TRBV28	TRBJ1-3	-	TGTGCCAGCAGTTTAGTTGGAGGCTCTGGAAACACCATATATTTT	CASSLVGGSGNTIYF
-	TRBV7-8	TRBJ2-7	-	TGTGCCAGCAGCCTGGGACATAGCTACGAGCAGTACTTC	CASSLGHSYEQYF
TRBD2	TRBV9	TRBJ2-5	-	TGTGCCAGCAGCGTAGGGGAGGGGAGGGAGACCCAGTACTTC	CASSVGEGRETQYF
TRBD1	TRBV27	TRBJ1-2	once	TGTGCCAGCAGTCCGCAAACTCAGGACAGGGGGCCCTACACCTTC	CASSPQTQDRGPYTF
TRBD1	TRBV5-1	TRBJ1-2	-	TGCGCCAGCAGCTTGGCTAAACAGGGGCGACATGGCTACACCTTC	CASSLAKQGRHGYTF
-	TRBV18	TRBJ2-1	-	TGTGCCAGCTCACCACCGGGGACAACCTACAATGAGCAGTTCTTC	CASSPPGTTYNEQFF
-	TRBV9	TRBJ1-3	few	TGTGCCAGCAGCGTAGATGACAACTCTCACACCATATATTTT	CASSVDDNSHTIYF
-	TRBV5-1	TRBJ1-1	-	TGCGCCAGCAGCTTGGATCAGGGGACCATTGAAGCTTTCTTT	CASSLDQGTIEAFF
TRBD1	TRBV28	TRBJ1-2	-	TGTGCCAGCAGTTTCCAGGGGGGCCTCTATGGCTACACCTTC	CASSFQGGLYGYTF
TRBD1	TRBV7-9	TRBJ2-2	-	TGTGCCAGCACCCCAGGGGGAGCGAGTACCGGGGAGCTGTTTTTT	CASTPGGASTGELFF
TRBD2	TRBV5-1	TRBJ2-1	-	TGCGCCAGCATGATAGCGGGTAGCTCCTACAATGAGCAGTTCTTC	CASMIAGSSYNEQFF
TRBD2	TRBV18	TRBJ2-5	-	TGTGCCAGCTCACAGGGGACTAGCGGAGGGTACCAAGAGACCCAGTACTTC	CASSQGTSGGYQETQYF
-	TRBV16	TRBJ1-2	-	TGTGCCAGCAGCCAATCCCTCTATGGCTACACCTTC	CASSQSLYGYTF